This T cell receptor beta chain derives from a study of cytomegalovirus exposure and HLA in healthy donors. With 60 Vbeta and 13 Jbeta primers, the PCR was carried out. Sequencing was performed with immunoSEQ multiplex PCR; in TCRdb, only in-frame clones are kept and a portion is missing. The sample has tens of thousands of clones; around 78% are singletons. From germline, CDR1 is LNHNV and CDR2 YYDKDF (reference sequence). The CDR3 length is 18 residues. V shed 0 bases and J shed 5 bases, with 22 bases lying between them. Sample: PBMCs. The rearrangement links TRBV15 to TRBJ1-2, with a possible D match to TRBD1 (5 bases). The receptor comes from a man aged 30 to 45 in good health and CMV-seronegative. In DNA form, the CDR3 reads TGTGCCACCAGCAGAGATGGAACGGGCATCCTGAAGGGGTATGGCTACACCTTC. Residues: CATSRDGTGILKGYGYTF.